The next 10 T cell receptor beta chains were all read from a single sample in a study of shared clonotypes between healthy human individuals. The table came from immunoSEQ multiplex PCR; TCRdb's copy has only in-frame clones and leaves some out. The sample consists of roughly 500,000 clones, 75% to 85% of them appearing once. The material sequenced was PBMCs. These receptors all stem from a woman in her 40s in good health. Some clones in this sample may be carry-over from other donors' samples.

In nucleotides, the CDR3 is TGTGCCAGCAGTTTATTTGGGGACGGATACTACGAGCAGTACTTC. Encoded protein: CASSLFGDGYYEQYF. The V gene is TRBV28, the J gene TRBJ2-7; D is tentatively TRBD1 or TRBD2 (5 bases each). CDR3 length: 15 amino acids. Germline V CDR1 and CDR2: MDHEN, SYDVKM. The ends were cut back, 1 base at V and 3 bases at J, with 13 bases in the middle.

In the case of this clone: A read error is likely here: a far larger clone is one base away. Other DNA sequences in the same sample also yield this CDR3. Here the CDR3 DNA reads TGCAGCGGTGGTAGGGCAGACGGGAACACCATATATTTT. Residues: CSGGRADGNTIYF. V is TRBV29-1 and J is TRBJ1-3, with D hard to call. V was pared by 7 bases and J by 7 bases, with 17 bases between. CDR3 length: 13 amino acids. Germline assignment: CDR1 SQVTM and CDR2 ANQGSEA. Full variable domain (rest looked up from reference TRBV29-1 and TRBJ1-3): SAVISQKPSRDICQRGTSLTIQCQVDSQVTMMFWYRQQPGQSLTLIATANQGSEATYESGFVIDKFPISRPNLTFSTLTVSNMSPEDSSIYLCSGGRADGNTIYFGEGSWLTVV.

The V call is TRBV7-6, the J call TRBJ2-5; unclear D gene. Germline values: CDR1 SGHVS, CDR2 FNYEAQ. Trimming removed 4 bases at V and 4 bases at J, with 25 bases between. The CDR3 totals 18 residues. CDR3 DNA: TGTGCCAGCAGCTCATTGGTATTTTACGACCGGGCCATAGAGACCCAGTACTTC. It is translated as CASSSLVFYDRAIETQYF.

In its sample, this clone was seen many times. CDR3 sequence reads: CASSGGQFYEQYF. The CDR3 bases are TGTGCCAGCAGTGGGGGACAGTTCTACGAGCAGTACTTC. This chain uses TRBV28 with TRBJ2-7, with TRBD1 matching over 7 bases. The V segment lost 5 bases and the J segment 3 bases; nucleotides outside the gene matches: 4. Germline V gene lookup returns CDR1 MDHEN and CDR2 SYDVKM. The CDR3 sequence is 13 residues long.

The chain carries TRBV4-2 and TRBJ2-2; D possibly corresponds to TRBD2 (6 bases). The CDR3 consists of 16 residues. The germline V gene encodes CDR1 LGHNA and CDR2 YNFKEQ. The V gene lost 4 bases and the J gene lost 4 bases, with 16 bases spanning the gap. The CDR3 here is CASSPAGRAATGELFF. Written as DNA, the CDR3 is TGTGCCAGCAGCCCGGCGGGACGAGCCGCCACCGGGGAGCTGTTTTTT.

About this clone itself: This is likely an artifact of a read error, given a far larger clone one base away. CDR3 sequence reads: CASSLSGTAEQFF. The CDR3 coding sequence is TGCGCCAGCAGCCTGAGCGGGACAGCTGAGCAGTTCTTC. The chain has TRBV4-3 and TRBJ2-1; tentatively, D is TRBD1 or TRBD2 (7 bases each). V was cut by 4 bases and J by 9 bases, with 13 bases left in between. The germline gives CDR1 LGHNA, CDR2 YSLEER. CDR3 length equals 13 residues.

V usage is TRBV30 and J usage is TRBJ2-2; D is undetermined. CDR3 length equals 12 residues. V was pared by 1 base and J by 7 bases, with 7 bases between. Germline V lookup: CDR1 GTSNPN, CDR2 SVGIG (reference sequence). Written as DNA, the CDR3 is TGTGCCTGGAGTGCCTTGGTCGGGGAGCTGTTTTTT. This gives the protein CAWSALVGELFF.

V is TRBV7-9 and J is TRBJ1-5; D is undetermined. V was clipped by 5 bases and J by 5 bases, with 13 bases between them. Germline CDR1 SEHNR, CDR2 FQNEAQ (reference sequence). The CDR3 consists of 14 residues. CDR3 in amino acids: CASSPTQEDQPQHF. Written as DNA, the CDR3 is TGTGCCAGCAGCCCCACCCAAGAGGATCAGCCCCAGCATTTT. Filled out from reference TRBV7-9 and TRBJ1-5, the complete variable domain reads DTGVSQNPRHKITKRGQNVTFRCDPISEHNRLYWYRQTLGQGPEFLTYFQNEAQLEKSRLLSDRFSAERPKGSFSTLEIQRTEQGDSAMYLCASSPTQEDQPQHFGDGTRLSIL.

This clone was observed once. The genes are TRBV5-1 and TRBJ1-2, with D maybe TRBD1 (5 bases). The CDR3 is 12 residues long. Germline-derived CDR1 and CDR2 are SGHRS and YFSETQ. V was pared by 2 bases and J by 5 bases, with 7 bases between. This CDR3 is CASSFGAYGYTF. The CDR3 DNA reads as TGCGCCAGCAGCTTCGGGGCTTATGGCTACACCTTC.

Notes on this clone: Given a much more abundant clone one base away, this may be a read error. Other DNA variants within this sample encode the same CDR3. The chain uses TRBV18 and TRBJ2-2; D is unresolved. CDR3 length: 12 amino acids. The germline CDR1 and CDR2 sequences are KGHSH and LQKENI. V lost 3 bases, J lost 5 bases, and 4 bases lay in between. CDR3 sequence reads: CASSPGTGELFF. In DNA form, the CDR3 reads TGTGCCAGCTCACCTGGAACCGGGGAGCTGTTTTTT.